The clone carrying this T cell receptor beta chain has a single count. Antigen specificity is unknown. Data came from immunoSEQ multiplex PCR; TCRdb stores just in-frame clones and leaves some out. Here the sample spans about 100,000 clones, 92% being singletons. Per germline, CDR1 MNHEY and CDR2 SMNVEV (reference sequence). V was trimmed by 5 bases and J by 2 bases, leaving 27 bases between them. CDR3 length: 20 residues. This specimen belongs to a study of T cell responses to AZD1222 COVID-19 vaccine. Overall study findings and caveats: Possibly, clonal diversity was underestimated; donors were largely white British and included more females. Two AZD1222 administrations were followed by greater Spike-specific TCR breadth and depth. Nearly half of unique spike-specific TCRs reportedly avoided B.1.351 and B.1.1.7 mutated regions. Along spike, vaccine-associated CD4 TCRs were found throughout, with dominance at 160-218 and 743-854.

The chain recombines TRBV27 with TRBJ1-4, with a possible D match to TRBD1 (6 bases). The receptor's source is an adult in good health. The source was peripheral blood, collected on day 0 of AZD1222 vaccination. In DNA, the CDR3 is TGTGCCAGCAGTAAAAATCTAAATACAGGGATATTTTCGACTAATGAAAAACTGTTTTTT. Translating it yields CASSKNLNTGIFSTNEKLFF.